This TCR beta chain is drawn from a study of blood T cell repertoires in COVID-19. Overall study: There were acute and convalescent COVID-19 samples, and they came from the United States, Italy and Spain. T cells, B-cell-depleted T cells, or PBMCs provided the cDNA or gDNA that served as material.

V shed 4 bases and J 9 bases; nucleotides not matched to a gene: 4. The CDR3 length is 15 residues. Germline V gives CDR1 SGHNT, CDR2 YENEEA. Authors' analysis steps: Amplification with reference gene primers provided the estimates of nucleated cell counts. The data were produced by immunoSEQ multiplex PCR, yet TCRdb's version contains in-frame clones alone and is incomplete. For V, J and clone size, that table is used; D and trimming come from the DNA. There are about 100,000 clones in the sample; about 80% occur only once, and roughly 29% lies in the top ten. Sequencing input: peripheral blood. The chain has TRBV11-3 and TRBJ2-1, with 15 bases lining up with TRBD2. The source of this sequence is a man in his 70s with active or convalescent COVID-19. The CDR3 DNA reads as TGTGCCAGCAGCTCGGGACTAGCGGGGGGCGCTGAGCAGTTCTTC. This translates into CASSSGLAGGAEQFF.